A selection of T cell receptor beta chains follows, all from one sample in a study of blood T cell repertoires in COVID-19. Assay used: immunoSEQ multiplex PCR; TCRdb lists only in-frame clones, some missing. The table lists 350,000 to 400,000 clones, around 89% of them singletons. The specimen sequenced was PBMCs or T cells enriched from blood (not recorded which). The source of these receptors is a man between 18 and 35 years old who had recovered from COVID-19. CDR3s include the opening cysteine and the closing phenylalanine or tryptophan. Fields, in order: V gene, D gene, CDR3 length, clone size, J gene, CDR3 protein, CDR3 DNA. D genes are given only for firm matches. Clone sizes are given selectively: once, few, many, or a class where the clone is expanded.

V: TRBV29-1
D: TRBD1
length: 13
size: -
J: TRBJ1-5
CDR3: CSAQGAPNQPQHF
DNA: TGCAGCGCCCAGGGGGCTCCGAATCAGCCCCAGCATTTT

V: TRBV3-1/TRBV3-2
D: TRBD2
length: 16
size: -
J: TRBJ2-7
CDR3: CASSQFTGTSAYEQYF
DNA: TGTGCCAGCAGCCAATTCACCGGGACTAGCGCCTACGAGCAGTACTTC

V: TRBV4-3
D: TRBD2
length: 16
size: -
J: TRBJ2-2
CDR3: CASSQDPAGGPVELFF
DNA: TGCGCCAGCAGCCAAGATCCAGCGGGAGGGCCCGTGGAGCTGTTTTTT

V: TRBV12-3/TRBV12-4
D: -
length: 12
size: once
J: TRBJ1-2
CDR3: CASSPTGYGYTF
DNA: TGTGCCAGCAGCCCCACAGGGTATGGCTACACCTTC

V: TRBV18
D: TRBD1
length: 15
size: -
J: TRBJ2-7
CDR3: CASSPARGGRYEQYF
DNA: TGTGCCAGCTCACCAGCGCGAGGGGGCAGGTACGAGCAGTACTTC

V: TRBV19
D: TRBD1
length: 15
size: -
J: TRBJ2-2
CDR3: CASSTGTGNTGELFF
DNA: TGTGCCAGTAGTACCGGGACAGGGAACACCGGGGAGCTGTTTTTT

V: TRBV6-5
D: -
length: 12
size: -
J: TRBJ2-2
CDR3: CATGEGTGELFF
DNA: TGTGCCACCGGAGAGGGCACCGGGGAGCTGTTTTTT

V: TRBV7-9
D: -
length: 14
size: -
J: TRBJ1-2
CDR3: CASSLVSLAGGYTF
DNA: TGTGCCAGCAGCTTAGTTTCTTTGGCAGGGGGCTACACCTTC

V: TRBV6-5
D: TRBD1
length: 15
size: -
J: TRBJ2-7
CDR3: CASSYVVTGSHEQYF
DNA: TGTGCCAGCAGTTACGTCGTGACAGGGTCCCACGAGCAGTACTTC

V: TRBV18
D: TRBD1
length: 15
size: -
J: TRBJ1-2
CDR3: CASSPQGQGAYGYTF
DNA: TGTGCCAGCTCACCGCAAGGACAGGGAGCCTATGGCTACACCTTC

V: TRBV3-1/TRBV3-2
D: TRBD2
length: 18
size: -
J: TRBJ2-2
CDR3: CASSLGLAGRFNTGELFF
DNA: TGTGCCAGCAGCTTGGGACTAGCGGGAAGATTTAACACCGGGGAGCTGTTTTTT

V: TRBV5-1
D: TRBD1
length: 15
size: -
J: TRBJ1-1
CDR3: CASSPKQGADTEAFF
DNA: TGCGCCAGCAGCCCTAAACAGGGGGCGGACACTGAAGCTTTCTTT

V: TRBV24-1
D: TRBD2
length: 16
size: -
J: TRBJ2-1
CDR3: CATSDQGTSGYNEQFF
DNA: TGTGCCACCAGTGATCAAGGGACTAGCGGGTACAATGAGCAGTTCTTC

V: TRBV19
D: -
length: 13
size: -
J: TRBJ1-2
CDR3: CAARRGAGYGYTF
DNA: TGTGCCGCCAGGAGGGGCGCGGGCTATGGCTACACCTTC

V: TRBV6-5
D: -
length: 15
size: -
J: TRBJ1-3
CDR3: CASRISGETGNTIYF
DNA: TGTGCCAGCAGGATTTCAGGGGAAACAGGAAACACCATATATTTT

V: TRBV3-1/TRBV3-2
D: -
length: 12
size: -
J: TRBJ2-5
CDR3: CASSLSVETQYF
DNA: TGTGCCAGCAGCCTTAGCGTGGAGACCCAGTACTTC

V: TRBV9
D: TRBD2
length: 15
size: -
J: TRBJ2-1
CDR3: CASSPHRGGGNEQFF
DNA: TGTGCCAGCAGCCCGCACCGGGGGGGCGGGAATGAGCAGTTCTTC

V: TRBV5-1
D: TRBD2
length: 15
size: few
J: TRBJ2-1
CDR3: CASSAQGGRYNEQFF
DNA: TGCGCCAGCAGCGCGCAGGGAGGGAGGTACAATGAGCAGTTCTTC

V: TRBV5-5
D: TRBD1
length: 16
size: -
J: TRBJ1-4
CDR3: CASSSPDRATLSELFF
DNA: TGTGCCAGCAGCTCCCCGGACAGGGCCACTCTGAGTGAACTGTTTTTT

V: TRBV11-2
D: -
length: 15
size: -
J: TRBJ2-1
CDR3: CASSLVQGPYNEQFF
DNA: TGTGCCAGCAGCTTAGTTCAGGGCCCCTACAATGAGCAGTTCTTC

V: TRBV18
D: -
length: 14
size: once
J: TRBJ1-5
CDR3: CASSPNRGNQPQHF
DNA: TGTGCCAGCTCACCAAACCGGGGCAATCAGCCCCAGCATTTT

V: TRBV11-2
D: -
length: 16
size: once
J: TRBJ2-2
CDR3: CASTPFSRRGTGELFF
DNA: TGTGCCAGCACCCCCTTTTCGAGGCGAGGGACCGGGGAGCTGTTTTTT

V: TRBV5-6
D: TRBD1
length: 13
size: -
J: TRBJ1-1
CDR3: CASSLGQGIEAFF
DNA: TGTGCCAGCAGCCTGGGACAGGGTATTGAAGCTTTCTTT

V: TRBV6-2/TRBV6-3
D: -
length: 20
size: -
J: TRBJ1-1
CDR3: CASSYSMGGGGWRGGTEAFF
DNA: TGTGCCAGCAGTTACTCGATGGGAGGGGGAGGTTGGCGGGGCGGCACTGAAGCTTTCTTT

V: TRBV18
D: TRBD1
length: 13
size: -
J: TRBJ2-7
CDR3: CASSRDRAYEQYF
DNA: TGTGCCAGCTCGCGGGACAGGGCGTACGAGCAGTACTTC

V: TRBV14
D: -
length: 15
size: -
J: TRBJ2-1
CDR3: CASSHRETMGREQFF
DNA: TGTGCCAGCAGCCACCGGGAGACAATGGGTCGGGAGCAGTTCTTC

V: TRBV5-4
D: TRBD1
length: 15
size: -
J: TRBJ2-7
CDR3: CASSLVGTGSFSQYF
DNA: TGTGCCAGCAGCTTGGTTGGGACAGGGAGTTTTTCGCAGTACTTC

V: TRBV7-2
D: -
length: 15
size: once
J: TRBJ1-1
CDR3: CASSFQGQMNTEAFF
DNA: TGTGCCAGCAGCTTTCAGGGCCAGATGAACACTGAAGCTTTCTTT

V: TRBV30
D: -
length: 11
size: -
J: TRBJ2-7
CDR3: CAWATVHEQYF
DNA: TGTGCCTGGGCGACAGTCCACGAGCAGTACTTC

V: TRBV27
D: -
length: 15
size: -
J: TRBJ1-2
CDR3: CASSLSWGERSGYTF
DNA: TGTGCCAGCAGTTTATCCTGGGGGGAAAGGTCGGGCTACACCTTC

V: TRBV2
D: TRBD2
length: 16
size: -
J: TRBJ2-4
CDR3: CASSPGLAGVLYIQYF
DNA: TGTGCCAGCAGTCCCGGACTAGCGGGAGTGTTGTACATTCAGTACTTC

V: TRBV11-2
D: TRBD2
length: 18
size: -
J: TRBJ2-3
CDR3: CASTPRTGLAGPTDTQYF
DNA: TGTGCCAGCACCCCTAGAACGGGACTAGCGGGTCCCACAGATACGCAGTATTTT

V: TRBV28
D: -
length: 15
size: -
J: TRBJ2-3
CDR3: CASSYTRQSTDTQYF
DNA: TGTGCCAGCAGCTACACGCGACAGAGCACAGATACGCAGTATTTT

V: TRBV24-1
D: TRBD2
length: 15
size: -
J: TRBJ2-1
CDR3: CATSDTRGGRDEQFF
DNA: TGTGCCACCAGTGATACCCGTGGCGGGAGGGATGAGCAGTTCTTC

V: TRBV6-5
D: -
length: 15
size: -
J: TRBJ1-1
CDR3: CASRLRSLGGTEAFF
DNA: TGTGCCAGCAGGTTACGGAGTCTTGGAGGCACTGAAGCTTTCTTT

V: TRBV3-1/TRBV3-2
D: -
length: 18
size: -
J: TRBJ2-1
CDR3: CASSQGAQALSSYNEQFF
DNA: TGTGCCAGCAGCCAAGGAGCCCAGGCCCTAAGCTCCTACAATGAGCAGTTCTTC

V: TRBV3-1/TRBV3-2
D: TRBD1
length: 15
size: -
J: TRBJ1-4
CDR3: CASSRGTGKGEKLFF
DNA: TGTGCCAGCAGCCGAGGGACAGGGAAGGGAGAAAAACTGTTTTTT

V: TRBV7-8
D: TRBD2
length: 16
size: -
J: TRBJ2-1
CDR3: CASSLLRGGPYNEQFF
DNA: TGTGCCAGCAGCTTATTACGCGGGGGGCCTTACAATGAGCAGTTCTTC

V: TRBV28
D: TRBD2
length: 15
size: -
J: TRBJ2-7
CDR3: CASSLRGSRTYEQYF
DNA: TGTGCCAGCAGTTTACGCGGGAGTAGGACCTACGAGCAGTACTTC

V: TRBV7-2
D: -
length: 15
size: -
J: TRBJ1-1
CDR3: CASSLTTGLNTEAFF
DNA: TGTGCCAGCAGCCTAACTACAGGGTTGAACACTGAAGCTTTCTTT

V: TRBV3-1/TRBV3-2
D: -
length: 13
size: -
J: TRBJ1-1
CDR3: CASSQYPGTEAFF
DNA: TGTGCCAGCAGCCAATACCCCGGGACTGAAGCTTTCTTT

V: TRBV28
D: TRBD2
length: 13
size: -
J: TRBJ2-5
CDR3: CASRPPGLANQYF
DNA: TGTGCCAGCAGGCCACCGGGACTAGCGAATCAGTACTTC

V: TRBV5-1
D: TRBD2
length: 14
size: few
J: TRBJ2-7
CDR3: CASSRTSGGNEQYF
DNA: TGCGCCAGCAGCCGGACTAGCGGGGGGAATGAGCAGTACTTC

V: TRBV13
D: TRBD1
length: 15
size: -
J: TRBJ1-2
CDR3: CASSLLQGAGHGYTF
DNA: TGTGCCAGCAGCTTACTTCAGGGGGCGGGACATGGCTACACCTTC

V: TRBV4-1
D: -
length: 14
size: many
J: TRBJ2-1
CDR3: CASKEYRWDNEQFF
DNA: TGCGCCAGCAAAGAGTACAGATGGGACAATGAGCAGTTCTTC